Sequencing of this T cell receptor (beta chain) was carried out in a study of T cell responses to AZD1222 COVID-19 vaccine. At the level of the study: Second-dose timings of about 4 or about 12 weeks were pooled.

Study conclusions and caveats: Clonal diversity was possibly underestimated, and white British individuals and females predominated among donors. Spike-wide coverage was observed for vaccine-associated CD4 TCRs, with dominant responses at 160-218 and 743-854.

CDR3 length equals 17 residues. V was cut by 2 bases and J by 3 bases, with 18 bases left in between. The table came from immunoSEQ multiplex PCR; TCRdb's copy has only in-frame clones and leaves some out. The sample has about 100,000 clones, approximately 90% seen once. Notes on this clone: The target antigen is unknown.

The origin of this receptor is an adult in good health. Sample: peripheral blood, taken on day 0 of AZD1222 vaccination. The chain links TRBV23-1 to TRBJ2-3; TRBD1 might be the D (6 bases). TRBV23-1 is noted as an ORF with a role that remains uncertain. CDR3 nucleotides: TGCGCCAGCAGTCAAGGGGTAAACAGGGAAGAGACAGATACGCAGTATTTT. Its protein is CASSQGVNREETDTQYF.